This is a list of T cell receptor beta chains from one sample in a study of shared clonotypes between healthy human individuals. The table came from immunoSEQ multiplex PCR; TCRdb's copy has only in-frame clones and leaves some out. The table lists roughly 300,000 clones, more than 60% of them singletons. The sample consisted of memory CD4+ T cells sorted from blood. The origin of the receptors is a man aged 25-40 years in good health. Both conserved end residues are part of each CDR3. Each record gives: clone size, J gene, D gene, V gene, CDR3 protein, CDR3 DNA. A D gene is named only where the DNA matches it firmly. Where a row states a size, it is once, few, many or the class of an expanded clone; other rows omit it.

NA,TRBJ2-1,NA,TRBV6-5,CASGEDEQFF,TGTGCCAGCGGGGAGGATGAGCAGTTCTTC
NA,TRBJ1-4,NA,TRBV5-1,CASSLGGSNEKLFF,TGCGCCAGCAGCTTGGGCGGGAGTAATGAAAAACTGTTTTTT
NA,TRBJ2-6,TRBD2,TRBV4-1,CASSQGLAGGPGANVLTF,TGCGCCAGCAGCCAAGGACTAGCGGGAGGACCTGGGGCCAACGTCCTGACTTTC
NA,TRBJ2-5,TRBD2,TRBV7-6,CASSFQAGIRLGTQYF,TGTGCCAGCAGCTTCCAAGCGGGGATAAGGTTGGGGACCCAGTACTTC
NA,TRBJ2-1,NA,TRBV11-3,CASSSDGQISYNEQFF,TGTGCCAGCTCCTCTGACGGACAGATCTCCTACAATGAGCAGTTCTTC
few,TRBJ2-3,TRBD2,TRBV5-4,CASSLILSGSSDTQYF,TGTGCCAGCAGCTTGATCCTTAGCGGGAGTTCAGATACGCAGTATTTT
NA,TRBJ1-3,NA,TRBV7-2,CASSLSVGSNTIYF,TGTGCCAGCAGCCTTAGCGTAGGCTCCAACACCATATATTTT
NA,TRBJ2-7,NA,TRBV7-9,CASSLGTGGGPYEQYF,TGTGCCAGCAGCTTAGGAACGGGAGGGGGCCCCTACGAGCAGTACTTC
few,TRBJ2-7,NA,TRBV29-1,CSSRQGYEQYF,TGCAGCTCGCGTCAGGGATACGAGCAGTACTTC
NA,TRBJ1-5,TRBD1,TRBV6-1,CASGEQGEFQPQHF,TGTGCCAGCGGAGAACAGGGGGAATTTCAGCCCCAGCATTTT
NA,TRBJ2-7,TRBD1,TRBV7-8,CASSPRTGTGGGEQYF,TGTGCCAGCAGCCCAAGAACCGGGACAGGTGGAGGCGAGCAGTACTTC
NA,TRBJ2-3,TRBD2,TRBV18,CASSPTSGVSTDTQYF,TGTGCCAGCTCACCGACTAGCGGAGTTAGCACAGATACGCAGTATTTT
NA,TRBJ2-1,TRBD2,TRBV28,CASSFGLAGVGEQFF,TGTGCCAGCAGTTTCGGGCTAGCGGGAGTAGGTGAGCAGTTCTTC
few,TRBJ2-2,NA,TRBV29-1,CSGGMVSGELFF,TGCAGCGGGGGAATGGTGTCCGGGGAGCTGTTTTTT
NA,TRBJ2-1,NA,TRBV28,CASRLSGDEQFF,TGTGCCAGCAGGTTAAGTGGGGATGAGCAGTTCTTC
NA,TRBJ2-2,TRBD2,TRBV5-5,CASSPSGRDTGELFF,TGTGCCAGCAGCCCTAGCGGGAGGGACACCGGGGAGCTGTTTTTT
NA,TRBJ1-1,NA,TRBV6-1,CASSERYGYTEAFF,TGTGCCAGCAGTGAAAGGTACGGGTACACTGAAGCTTTCTTT
NA,TRBJ1-5,NA,TRBV10-3,CAIPRQNSNQPQHF,TGTGCCATCCCCCGACAGAATAGCAATCAGCCCCAGCATTTT
NA,TRBJ2-1,TRBD2,TRBV9,CASSVSPSGRADEQFF,TGTGCCAGCAGCGTTTCCCCTAGCGGGAGGGCCGATGAGCAGTTCTTC
few,TRBJ2-3,TRBD1,TRBV29-1,CSAWDRSSTDTQYF,TGCAGCGCCTGGGACAGGAGTAGCACAGATACGCAGTATTTT
NA,TRBJ2-1,TRBD2,TRBV6-6,CASSLPGGLAGGEQFF,TGTGCCAGCAGTCTCCCCGGGGGGTTAGCCGGTGGTGAGCAGTTCTTC
NA,TRBJ1-5,TRBD1,TRBV5-6,CASSLGDMTGRYQPQHF,TGTGCCAGCAGCTTGGGTGACATGACAGGGCGATATCAGCCCCAGCATTTT
NA,TRBJ1-2,NA,TRBV19,CASSIRDYGYTF,TGTGCCAGTAGTATACGAGACTATGGCTACACCTTC
NA,TRBJ1-5,NA,TRBV10-1,CASSVSGDQPQHF,TGCGCCAGCAGTGTTTCAGGGGATCAGCCCCAGCATTTT
NA,TRBJ1-5,NA,TRBV30,CAWSVLLGGEPQHF,TGTGCCTGGAGTGTACTCTTAGGGGGGGAGCCCCAGCATTTT
NA,TRBJ2-3,TRBD2,TRBV5-1,CASSVRPGLASGDTQYF,TGCGCCAGCAGCGTACGACCGGGACTAGCGTCGGGAGATACGCAGTATTTT
NA,TRBJ2-4,TRBD1,TRBV5-1,CASSLGTVIAKNIQYF,TGCGCCAGCAGCCTAGGGACAGTCATAGCCAAAAACATTCAGTACTTC
few,TRBJ2-1,NA,TRBV29-1,CSVGGWGLDEQFF,TGCAGCGTCGGGGGCTGGGGGCTGGATGAGCAGTTCTTC
NA,TRBJ2-5,TRBD1,TRBV18,CASSTTGKETQYF,TGTGCCAGCTCCACGACAGGGAAAGAGACCCAGTACTTC
NA,TRBJ1-5,TRBD1,TRBV6-4,CASRGGGGMNQPQHF,TGTGCCAGCAGGGGCGGAGGGGGCATGAATCAGCCCCAGCATTTT
NA,TRBJ2-7,NA,TRBV5-6,CASSFGLADYEQYF,TGTGCCAGCAGCTTTGGTCTAGCCGACTACGAGCAGTACTTC
NA,TRBJ1-1,NA,TRBV7-3,CASSLNGYNTEAFF,TGTGCCAGCAGCTTAAATGGGTATAACACTGAAGCTTTCTTT
NA,TRBJ1-5,NA,TRBV6-5,CASSYTGQGGQPQHF,TGTGCCAGCAGTTACACTGGCCAGGGAGGTCAGCCCCAGCATTTT
NA,TRBJ2-7,TRBD2,TRBV2,CASGALTSEDEQYF,TGTGCCAGCGGCGCCTTGACTAGCGAGGACGAGCAGTACTTC
NA,TRBJ2-7,NA,TRBV29-1,CSVVKGGYEQYF,TGCAGCGTTGTGAAGGGCGGCTACGAGCAGTACTTC
NA,TRBJ2-3,TRBD2,TRBV4-1,CASSQDPFRSGRSDTQYF,TGCGCCAGCAGCCAAGACCCCTTCCGGAGCGGGAGATCAGATACGCAGTATTTT
NA,TRBJ1-2,TRBD1,TRBV19,CASNPGQNYGYTF,TGTGCCAGTAACCCGGGACAGAACTATGGCTACACCTTC
NA,TRBJ2-3,TRBD2,TRBV28,CASSFGSSGPTDTQYF,TGTGCCAGCAGTTTTGGTTCTAGCGGCCCCACAGATACGCAGTATTTT
NA,TRBJ1-5,NA,TRBV19,CASKVHREAEPQHF,TGTGCCAGTAAAGTTCACCGGGAGGCTGAGCCCCAGCATTTT
once,TRBJ1-2,NA,TRBV5-1,CASSLEFDGYTF,TGCGCCAGCAGCTTGGAATTCGATGGCTACACCTTC
NA,TRBJ1-2,NA,TRBV4-1,CASSHYTDSYGYTF,TGCGCCAGCAGCCACTATACTGATTCCTATGGCTACACCTTC
NA,TRBJ1-1,NA,TRBV11-3,CASSLDRVRSLRNTEAFF,TGTGCCAGCAGCTTAGATCGAGTCAGGTCATTGAGGAACACTGAAGCTTTCTTT
NA,TRBJ1-3,NA,TRBV5-6,CASSLYSSGNTIYF,TGTGCCAGCAGCTTGTACAGCTCTGGAAACACCATATATTTT
NA,TRBJ2-1,NA,TRBV9,CASSVSVRTGYNEQFF,TGTGCCAGCAGCGTATCGGTACGGACTGGCTACAATGAGCAGTTCTTC
once,TRBJ2-3,NA,TRBV30,CAQGGGVSTDTQYF,TGTGCTCAGGGAGGCGGGGTTAGCACAGATACGCAGTATTTT
NA,TRBJ2-3,TRBD2,TRBV11-2,CASSLEPREKQYF,TGTGCCAGCAGCTTAGAACCGCGGGAGAAGCAGTATTTT
NA,TRBJ1-1,NA,TRBV9,CASSVAQNTEAFF,TGTGCCAGCAGCGTAGCCCAGAACACTGAAGCTTTCTTT
NA,TRBJ2-7,NA,TRBV10-3,CAIRAKGDYEQYF,TGTGCCATCAGGGCCAAGGGGGACTACGAGCAGTACTTC
NA,TRBJ1-5,NA,TRBV19,CAWGSGGNQPQHF,TGTGCTTGGGGGTCGGGTGGCAATCAGCCCCAGCATTTT
NA,TRBJ2-3,NA,TRBV9,CASSVRSLSGTDTQYF,TGTGCCAGCAGCGTAAGGAGTCTCTCGGGCACAGATACGCAGTATTTT
NA,TRBJ1-5,NA,TRBV30,CAYNQGGGNQPQHF,TGTGCCTACAACCAAGGGGGGGGGAATCAGCCCCAGCATTTT
NA,TRBJ2-5,TRBD2,TRBV27,CASSLSPASGGQETQYF,TGTGCCAGCAGTTTATCGCCGGCTAGCGGGGGCCAAGAGACCCAGTACTTC
many,TRBJ2-7,TRBD2,TRBV11-2,CASSLVAGGHYEQYF,TGTGCCAGCAGCTTAGTCGCGGGAGGGCACTACGAGCAGTACTTC
NA,TRBJ2-7,TRBD1,TRBV19,CASSRRQGVYEQYF,TGTGCCAGTAGTCGGCGGCAGGGGGTTTACGAGCAGTACTTC
NA,TRBJ2-2,NA,TRBV2,CTSSEARVPTGELFF,TGTACCAGCAGTGAAGCGCGGGTACCGACCGGGGAGCTGTTTTTT
NA,TRBJ2-1,TRBD2,TRBV27,CASSPEGSSGAYNEQFF,TGTGCCAGCAGTCCCGAGGGGTCTAGCGGGGCCTACAATGAGCAGTTCTTC
NA,TRBJ2-7,NA,TRBV9,CASSPPPTAYSYEQYF,TGTGCCAGCAGCCCCCCTCCGACAGCCTACTCCTACGAGCAGTACTTC